The rows below give T cell receptor beta chains drawn from one sample of a study of blood T cell repertoires in COVID-19. Some clones are missing from TCRdb's copy, which holds only in-frame ones; the method was immunoSEQ multiplex PCR. The sample has about 50,000 clones; around 85% are singletons. Sequenced: peripheral blood. All receptors come from an older woman with acute or convalescent COVID-19. Both conserved end residues are part of each CDR3. The order of the fields is J gene, D gene, V gene, clone size, CDR3 protein, CDR3 DNA. D genes are given only for firm matches. Size is stated for part of the rows, as once, few or many counts, or as a class when the clone is expanded.

TRBJ1-5,.,TRBV14,.,CASSQDRRQPQHF,TGTGCCAGCAGCCAAGATAGGCGGCAGCCCCAGCATTTT
TRBJ2-3,.,TRBV10-3,.,CAISQAQGGGTDTQYF,TGTGCCATCAGCCAAGCCCAGGGAGGTGGCACAGATACGCAGTATTTT
TRBJ2-2,.,TRBV19,.,CASSIQGHGELFF,TGTGCCAGTAGTATTCAGGGGCACGGGGAGCTGTTTTTT
TRBJ2-3,.,TRBV5-5,.,CASSGGGAASTDTQYF,TGTGCCAGCAGCGGGGGAGGAGCGGCTAGCACAGATACGCAGTATTTT
TRBJ2-5,.,TRBV21-1,.,CASSATGGLFIEETQYF,TGTGCCAGCAGCGCGACAGGCGGCTTATTCATAGAAGAGACCCAGTACTTC
TRBJ2-3,.,TRBV7-6,once,CASRALGEGTDTQYF,TGTGCCAGCAGAGCCTTGGGGGAGGGCACAGATACGCAGTATTTT
TRBJ2-1,.,TRBV4-2,.,CASSQETTSSYNEQFF,TGTGCCAGCAGCCAAGAGACTACAAGCTCCTACAATGAGCAGTTCTTC
TRBJ2-7,.,TRBV7-6,.,CASSPNTGYSSYEQYF,TGTGCCAGCAGCCCCAACACAGGGTATAGCTCCTACGAGCAGTACTTC
TRBJ1-5,TRBD1,TRBV5-6,.,CASSLGQGAQPQHF,TGTGCCAGCAGCTTGGGACAGGGGGCTCAGCCCCAGCATTTT
TRBJ2-7,TRBD2,TRBV6-5,.,CASSYSGTSAREQYF,TGTGCCAGCAGTTACTCGGGGACTAGCGCCCGGGAGCAGTACTTC
TRBJ1-3,.,TRBV5-1,.,CASSPRTSRHSGNTIYF,TGCGCCAGCAGCCCCCGGACTTCTCGTCACTCTGGAAACACCATATATTTT
TRBJ2-1,.,TRBV9,.,CASSPRLAAPYNEQFF,TGTGCCAGCAGCCCCAGATTGGCGGCCCCCTACAATGAGCAGTTCTTC
TRBJ2-7,.,TRBV3-1/TRBV3-2,.,CASSRGVYEQYF,TGTGCCAGCAGCCGGGGAGTTTACGAGCAGTACTTC
TRBJ1-3,.,TRBV4-3,.,CASSQDKFSGNTIYF,TGCGCCAGCAGCCAAGACAAATTCTCTGGAAACACCATATATTTT
TRBJ1-2,TRBD1,TRBV6-6,.,CASSTPLDREDGYTF,TGTGCCAGCAGTACCCCCCTCGACAGGGAGGATGGCTACACCTTC
TRBJ2-2,.,TRBV3-1/TRBV3-2,.,CASSHLRGNTGELFF,TGTGCCAGCAGCCACCTCAGGGGGAACACCGGGGAGCTGTTTTTT
TRBJ2-7,.,TRBV6-1,.,CASSETSTYEQYF,TGTGCCAGCAGTGAGACTAGTACCTACGAGCAGTACTTC
TRBJ1-2,.,TRBV19,.,CASSLRGANGYTF,TGTGCCAGTAGTTTGCGGGGGGCAAATGGCTACACCTTC
TRBJ2-5,TRBD2,TRBV9,.,CASSDSGSGGGETQYF,TGTGCCAGCAGCGATAGTGGTAGCGGGGGCGGAGAGACCCAGTACTTC
TRBJ1-3,.,TRBV7-8,.,CASSYVEGYSGNTIYF,TGTGCCAGCAGCTACGTAGAGGGATACTCTGGAAACACCATATATTTT
TRBJ2-7,.,TRBV5-1,.,CASSLDSPEAYEQYF,TGCGCCAGCAGCTTGGATTCCCCAGAGGCCTACGAGCAGTACTTC
TRBJ2-5,.,TRBV6-2/TRBV6-3,.,CASSRVLQETQYF,TGTGCCAGCAGCCGCGTCCTACAAGAGACCCAGTACTTC
TRBJ2-3,TRBD2,TRBV5-4,.,CASSLERGDTQYF,TGTGCCAGCAGCTTGGAGCGGGGAGATACGCAGTATTTT
TRBJ2-7,TRBD1,TRBV13,.,CASSPSGTGSYEQYF,TGTGCCAGCAGCCCGTCCGGGACAGGGAGCTACGAGCAGTACTTC
TRBJ2-7,TRBD1,TRBV6-5,.,CASSPGTAVRYEQYF,TGTGCCAGCAGTCCCGGGACAGCCGTAAGGTACGAGCAGTACTTC
TRBJ2-5,TRBD2,TRBV5-6,.,CASSPGAGALRETQYF,TGTGCCAGCAGCCCAGGAGCGGGGGCCTTAAGGGAGACCCAGTACTTC
TRBJ2-1,TRBD1,TRBV3-1/TRBV3-2,once,CASSPKTGLYNEQFF,TGTGCCAGCAGCCCCAAGACAGGGCTCTACAATGAGCAGTTCTTC